A single sample is the source of the 21 T cell receptor beta chains below, sequenced in a study of T cell responses to AZD1222 COVID-19 vaccine. Clones were read by immunoSEQ multiplex PCR, and TCRdb kept only the in-frame ones, dropping some. The table has around 140,000 clones, about 94% seen once; the top ten hold about 3.8%. The sequencing here drew on peripheral blood, taken on day 0 of AZD1222 vaccination. The receptors were gathered from an adult in good health.

The chain uses TRBV15 and TRBJ1-4; D remains ambiguous. Between the trimmed V and J ends, which lost 0 bases and 8 bases, there was a span of 16 bases. The CDR3 consists of 16 residues. Looked up from germline, CDR1 is LNHNV and CDR2 is YYDKDF (reference sequence). CDR3 bases: TGTGCCACCAGCAGAGAAGGAGTGGATCGAGGGGAAAAACTGTTTTTT. Translating gives CATSREGVDRGEKLFF. The full variable domain, completed using reference TRBV15 and TRBJ1-4, is DAMVIQNPRYQVTQFGKPVTLSCSQTLNHNVMYWYQQKSSQAPKLLFHYYDKDFNNEADTPDNFQSRRPNTSFCFLDIRSPGLGDTAMYLCATSREGVDRGEKLFFGSGTQLSVL.

The V gene is TRBV21-1, the J gene TRBJ2-3; the table's D call TRBD2 went unverified against the DNA. TRBV21-1 is a listed pseudogene. The CDR3 sequence is 16 residues long. The CDR3 is CASGARSAEITDTQYF. The CDR3 nucleotides are TGTGCCAGCGGAGCGAGGTCCGCAGAAATCACAGATACGCAGTATTTT.

The rearrangement links TRBV3-1 (or the pseudogene TRBV3-2) to TRBJ1-1; D might be TRBD1 (6 bases). Germline CDR1 is LGHDT and CDR2 is YNNKEL (reference sequence). The CDR3 consists of 18 residues. V gave up 0 bases and J gave up 0 bases, with 17 bases separating them. The CDR3 is CASSQEMATGPMNTEAFF. The CDR3 DNA follows: TGTGCCAGCAGCCAAGAGATGGCGACAGGACCCATGAACACTGAAGCTTTCTTT.

The rearrangement uses TRBV10-3 and TRBJ2-3; D perhaps matches TRBD2 (6 bases). CDR1 is ENHRY and CDR2 is SYGVKD in the germline V gene. The CDR3 spans 15 residues. V was trimmed by 2 bases and J by 4 bases, leaving 13 bases between them. The CDR3 DNA is TGTGCCATCAGTGAGGCTGGAGGGCCCTCAGATACGCAGTATTTT. Translation gives CAISEAGGPSDTQYF.

CDR3 nucleotides: TGTGCCAGCAGCGCAAATGGGGGGACAAGAACAGATACGCAGTATTTT. This sequence encodes CASSANGGTRTDTQYF. This chain uses TRBV7-3 with TRBJ2-3; D is possibly TRBD1 or TRBD2 (6 bases each). The germline V and J ends were trimmed by 5 bases and 3 bases, with 18 bases remaining between them. The CDR3 loop spans 16 amino acids. CDR1 is SGHTA and CDR2 is FQGTGA in the germline V gene.

This clone was seen once. The rearrangement links TRBV19 to TRBJ1-4; no firm D call. Per germline, CDR1 LNHDA and CDR2 SQIVND (reference sequence). V shed 7 bases and J shed 12 bases, with 15 bases lying between them. The length of the CDR3 is 12 residues. The CDR3 DNA sequence: TGTGCCAGTACGGCGGCCTACGACGAACTGTTTTTT. It specifies CASTAAYDELFF. The full variable domain, completed using reference TRBV19 and TRBJ1-4, is DGGITQSPKYLFRKEGQNVTLSCEQNLNHDAMYWYRQDPGQGLRLIYYSQIVNDFQKGDIAEGYSVSREKKESFPLTVTSAQKNPTAFYLCASTAAYDELFFGSGTQLSVL.

This clone turned up a few times. The rearrangement links TRBV3-1 (or the pseudogene TRBV3-2) to TRBJ1-2; D not certain. Germline CDR1 is LGHDT and CDR2 is YNNKEL (reference sequence). V gave up 2 bases and J gave up 6 bases, with 4 bases separating them. The CDR3 is made up of 11 amino acids. CDR3 protein: CASSQQDGYTF. The CDR3 nucleotides read TGTGCCAGCAGCCAACAGGATGGCTACACCTTC.

Here the CDR3 DNA reads TGTGCCAGTAAACGGGCAGCTGAGTCTAATTCACCCCTCCACTTT. This translates into CASKRAAESNSPLHF. The genes are TRBV6-5 and TRBJ1-6; D gene ambiguous. CDR1 and CDR2 from the germline V gene are MNHEY and SVGAGI. V gave up 9 bases and J gave up 6 bases, with 18 bases separating them. The length of the CDR3 is 15 residues.

The chain joins TRBV19 to TRBJ2-1; maybe TRBD1 (6 bases). V shed 0 bases and J shed 7 bases, with 16 bases lying between them. Germline CDR1 reads LNHDA; CDR2 reads SQIVND (reference sequence). CDR3 length equals 16 residues. CDR3 DNA: TGTGCCAGTAGTATAGATGGTCATCCGAGGGGGAATGAGCAGTTCTTC. It codes for CASSIDGHPRGNEQFF.

The chain has TRBV7-2 and TRBJ2-1; 11 bases align to TRBD2. Germline lookup yields CDR1 SGHTA and CDR2 FQGNSA. J gave up 10 bases and V 0 bases, and 8 bases lay outside the gene matches. CDR3 length: 16 residues. The CDR3 nucleotides read TGTGCCAGCAGCTTAGCGAGGCTAGCGGGAGGTCGCGAGCAGTTCTTC. Encoded protein: CASSLARLAGGREQFF.

The J gene is TRBJ2-1, the V gene TRBV27; the match to TRBD2 covers 7 bases. With V trimmed by 3 bases and J by 5 bases, 10 bases remained unmatched. Germline values: CDR1 MNHEY, CDR2 SMNVEV (reference sequence). The CDR3 spans 16 residues. The CDR3 protein is CASSLGWGGSDNEQFF. The CDR3 DNA reads TGTGCCAGCAGTTTGGGATGGGGCGGGAGCGACAATGAGCAGTTCTTC.

This clone was observed a single time. V usage is TRBV7-2 and J usage is TRBJ2-3, with TRBD1 identical over 7 bases. V was clipped by 3 bases and J by 1 base; unmatched bases: 4. CDR1 and CDR2 (germline): SGHTA, FQGNSA. This CDR3 has 15 amino acids. The CDR3 DNA sequence: TGTGCCAGCAGCTTTAGACAGGGAGGCACAGATACGCAGTATTTT. This translates into CASSFRQGGTDTQYF.

This rearrangement joins TRBV11-2 to TRBJ1-6; no clear D gene. Germline values: CDR1 SGHAT, CDR2 FQNNGV. CDR3 length equals 12 residues. The V gene lost 2 bases and the J gene lost 12 bases, with 8 bases spanning the gap. In DNA, the CDR3 is TGTGCCAGCAGCTTACAACCGAAACCCCTCCACTTT. It encodes CASSLQPKPLHF.

CDR3 sequence reads: CAWSIPTGRNYGYTF. In DNA form, the CDR3 reads TGTGCCTGGAGTATTCCGACAGGGCGGAACTATGGCTACACCTTC. This sequence joins TRBV30 and TRBJ1-2, with 7 bases that match TRBD1. Looked up from germline, CDR1 is GTSNPN and CDR2 is SVGIG (reference sequence). The CDR3 loop spans 15 amino acids. With V trimmed by 2 bases and J by 2 bases, 8 bases remained unmatched.

J is TRBJ2-7 and V is TRBV6-6; D call uncertain. This CDR3 region has 13 residues. The ends were cut back, 2 bases at V and 1 base at J, with 6 bases in the middle. Germline V CDR1 and CDR2: MNHNY, SVGAGI (reference sequence). CDR3 region: CASSYGVSYEQYF. CDR3 nucleotides: TGTGCCAGCAGTTACGGAGTTTCCTACGAGCAGTACTTC.

The chain employs TRBV7-2 and TRBJ2-1, with D hard to call. The germline gives CDR1 SGHTA, CDR2 FQGNSA. V lost 2 bases and J 4 bases, leaving 6 bases between the germline ends. CDR3 length: 13 residues. The CDR3 DNA reads as TGTGCCAGCAGCTTAACAAGTTACAATGAGCAGTTCTTC. This sequence encodes CASSLTSYNEQFF.

The chain couples TRBV15 to TRBJ1-3; tentative D call: TRBD1 (5 bases). The CDR3 sequence is 17 residues long. Trimming shortened V by 0 bases and J by 1 base, and 13 bases separated the two germline ends. The V gene's germline CDR1 is LNHNV and CDR2 YYDKDF (reference sequence). CDR3 sequence reads: CATSRDLPGVSGNTIYF. CDR3 nucleotides: TGTGCCACCAGCAGAGATCTCCCGGGGGTGTCTGGAAACACCATATATTTT.

V usage is TRBV5-4 and J usage is TRBJ2-1; 10 bases are a match to TRBD2. V dropped 4 bases and J dropped 3; count of bases not matched to a gene: 7. Germline values: CDR1 SGHNT, CDR2 YYREEE (reference sequence). This CDR3 is 16 amino acids long. CDR3 DNA sequence: TGTGCCAGCAGCCGGGAACCTAGCGGGGGCTACAATGAGCAGTTCTTC. Translation gives CASSREPSGGYNEQFF.

This clone is a singleton in its sample. The chain joins TRBV2 to TRBJ2-7; D unresolved. Germline V gene lookup returns CDR1 SNHLY and CDR2 FYNNEI. There are 14 residues in the CDR3. Deletions cut 8 bases from V and 0 bases from J, with 14 bases between. In nucleotides, the CDR3 is TGTGCCAGCGCCCCTACCGCTTTCTCCTACGAGCAGTACTTC. Translation gives CASAPTAFSYEQYF.

The chain recombines TRBV2 with TRBJ1-1; possibly TRBD1 for D (5 bases). The CDR3 runs to 13 residues. V gave up 3 bases and J gave up 3 bases, with 8 bases separating them. Germline V gene data show CDR1 as SNHLY and CDR2 as FYNNEI. DNA for the CDR3: TGTGCCAGCAGTGAGGTAGGGGACACTGAAGCTTTCTTT. Translated, it gives CASSEVGDTEAFF.

This chain links TRBV6-5 with TRBJ2-2; 9 bases match TRBD1. V lost 6 bases to trimming and J lost 5 bases; unmatched junction nucleotides: 4. The CDR3 loop spans 14 amino acids. From germline, CDR1 is MNHEY and CDR2 SVGAGI. The CDR3 sequence is CASRLQGATGELFF. The CDR3 nucleotides read TGTGCCAGCAGATTACAGGGGGCAACCGGGGAGCTGTTTTTT.